The rows below give T cell receptor beta chains drawn from one sample of a study of T-cell memory formation after mild COVID-19. TCRdb used MiXCR to reprocess the 5' RACE reads, holding one entry per CDR3 protein. The sample shows a few hundred thousand distinct CDR3 sequences, about a fifth of them seen only once. Sequencing was performed on PBMCs or a T cell subset sorted from them (not recorded which). These receptors were taken from an adult woman who had mild COVID-19 (a few samples of this study predate the infection). Cell type and time point are not known. Both conserved end residues are part of each CDR3. The order of the fields is V gene, D gene, J gene, clone size, CDR3 protein, CDR3 DNA. The D gene is left open where the match is weak. The size entry is marked missing in some rows and otherwise reads once, few, many or a size class.

V gene: TRBV12-3/TRBV12-4
D gene: TRBD2
J gene: TRBJ2-1
clone size: -
CDR3 protein: CASRNLAGGPPGSYNEQFF
CDR3 DNA: TGTGCCAGCAGAAATCTAGCGGGAGGCCCGCCGGGCTCCTACAATGAGCAGTTCTTC

V gene: TRBV29-1
D gene: -
J gene: TRBJ2-3
clone size: few
CDR3 protein: CSVLVPLEGDTQYF
CDR3 DNA: TGCAGCGTCTTAGTTCCCCTAGAGGGAGATACGCAGTATTTT

V gene: TRBV7-2
D gene: TRBD2
J gene: TRBJ2-5
clone size: -
CDR3 protein: CASSLVGGFQETQYF
CDR3 DNA: TGTGCCAGCAGCTTAGTGGGGGGGTTTCAAGAGACCCAGTACTTC

V gene: TRBV5-6
D gene: -
J gene: TRBJ2-1
clone size: few
CDR3 protein: CASSLDVLTHNEQFF
CDR3 DNA: TGTGCCAGCAGCTTGGATGTCCTAACCCACAATGAGCAGTTCTTC

V gene: TRBV27
D gene: -
J gene: TRBJ1-2
clone size: -
CDR3 protein: CASSPLHGTLYGYTF
CDR3 DNA: TGTGCCAGCAGTCCCCTTCACGGGACTTTATATGGCTACACCTTC

V gene: TRBV15
D gene: TRBD2
J gene: TRBJ2-5
clone size: -
CDR3 protein: CATSRDERGGKEETQYF
CDR3 DNA: TGTGCCACCAGCAGAGATGAGCGGGGGGGCAAAGAGGAGACCCAGTACTTC

V gene: TRBV6-5
D gene: -
J gene: TRBJ2-7
clone size: many
CDR3 protein: CASSGQPSYEQYF
CDR3 DNA: TGTGCCAGCAGTGGACAGCCCTCCTACGAGCAGTACTTC

V gene: TRBV25-1
D gene: TRBD1
J gene: TRBJ1-1
clone size: -
CDR3 protein: CASRVPGTGGRKPEAFF
CDR3 DNA: TGTGCCAGCAGGGTCCCCGGGACAGGGGGCCGTAAGCCTGAAGCTTTCTTT

V gene: TRBV4-1
D gene: TRBD2
J gene: TRBJ2-1
clone size: -
CDR3 protein: CASSQELAGESSYNEQFF
CDR3 DNA: TGCGCCAGCAGCCAAGAACTAGCGGGGGAAAGCTCCTACAATGAGCAGTTCTTC

V gene: TRBV10-3
D gene: -
J gene: TRBJ1-4
clone size: few
CDR3 protein: CAISDGGEKLFF
CDR3 DNA: TGTGCCATCAGTGACGGGGGTGAAAAACTGTTTTTT

V gene: TRBV7-8
D gene: -
J gene: TRBJ2-7
clone size: few
CDR3 protein: CASSLWAGEEQYF
CDR3 DNA: TGTGCCAGCAGCTTATGGGCAGGGGAAGAGCAGTACTTC

V gene: TRBV12-3/TRBV12-4
D gene: TRBD2
J gene: TRBJ2-7
clone size: few
CDR3 protein: CASSAPFAGAYEQYF
CDR3 DNA: TGTGCCAGCAGTGCCCCCTTTGCGGGGGCCTACGAGCAGTACTTC

V gene: TRBV5-4
D gene: TRBD1
J gene: TRBJ1-1
clone size: few
CDR3 protein: CASSPGTGGDTEAFF
CDR3 DNA: TGTGCCAGCAGCCCGGGGACAGGGGGTGACACTGAAGCTTTCTTT

V gene: TRBV28
D gene: -
J gene: TRBJ2-7
clone size: -
CDR3 protein: CATTDRFNEQYF
CDR3 DNA: TGTGCCACCACAGACAGGTTCAACGAGCAGTACTTC

V gene: TRBV12-3/TRBV12-4
D gene: -
J gene: TRBJ1-2
clone size: -
CDR3 protein: CASSPSQRVGYGYTF
CDR3 DNA: TGTGCCAGCAGCCCCTCGCAGCGGGTGGGCTATGGCTACACCTTC

V gene: TRBV6-5
D gene: -
J gene: TRBJ1-1
clone size: -
CDR3 protein: CASHQGTEAFF
CDR3 DNA: TGTGCCAGCCATCAGGGCACTGAAGCTTTCTTT

V gene: TRBV20-1
D gene: TRBD2
J gene: TRBJ2-7
clone size: few
CDR3 protein: CSATGRLADYEQYF
CDR3 DNA: TGCAGTGCTACAGGCAGACTAGCGGACTACGAGCAGTACTTC

V gene: TRBV20-1
D gene: -
J gene: TRBJ2-7
clone size: few
CDR3 protein: CSARDGSQGYEQYF
CDR3 DNA: TGCAGTGCTAGAGACGGGAGCCAGGGCTACGAGCAGTACTTC

V gene: TRBV24-1
D gene: -
J gene: TRBJ2-3
clone size: few
CDR3 protein: CATGPRNADTQYF
CDR3 DNA: TGTGCCACCGGACCCCGTAACGCAGATACGCAGTATTTT

V gene: TRBV5-1
D gene: -
J gene: TRBJ2-7
clone size: many
CDR3 protein: CASSNSYEQYF
CDR3 DNA: TGTGCCAGCAGTAACTCCTACGAGCAGTACTTC

V gene: TRBV20-1
D gene: -
J gene: TRBJ2-1
clone size: -
CDR3 protein: CSAPAGSNNNEQFF
CDR3 DNA: TGCAGTGCTCCCGCCGGGAGTAACAACAATGAGCAGTTCTTC

V gene: TRBV5-1
D gene: -
J gene: TRBJ1-1
clone size: few
CDR3 protein: CASSLEGGATEAFF
CDR3 DNA: TGCGCCAGCAGCTTGGAGGGGGGAGCCACTGAAGCTTTCTTT

V gene: TRBV5-1
D gene: TRBD1
J gene: TRBJ2-7
clone size: -
CDR3 protein: CASSLDGVGTGYEQYF
CDR3 DNA: TGCGCCAGCAGCTTGGATGGTGTGGGGACAGGCTACGAGCAGTACTTC

V gene: TRBV18
D gene: -
J gene: TRBJ2-6
clone size: -
CDR3 protein: CASSPRSGGATGANVLTF
CDR3 DNA: TGTGCCAGCTCACCAAGGTCAGGTGGGGCGACTGGGGCCAACGTCCTGACTTTC

V gene: TRBV12-3/TRBV12-4
D gene: TRBD2
J gene: TRBJ2-5
clone size: few
CDR3 protein: CASSPTSGAPGETQYF
CDR3 DNA: TGTGCCAGCAGTCCCACTAGCGGGGCCCCGGGGGAGACCCAGTACTTC

V gene: TRBV12-3/TRBV12-4
D gene: -
J gene: TRBJ1-3
clone size: few
CDR3 protein: CASSFAPVGNTIYF
CDR3 DNA: TGTGCCAGCAGTTTTGCCCCGGTGGGAAACACCATATATTTT

V gene: TRBV3-1
D gene: TRBD2
J gene: TRBJ2-1
clone size: -
CDR3 protein: CASSTDSGGASYNEQFF
CDR3 DNA: TGTGCCAGCAGCACGGACAGCGGGGGGGCCTCCTACAATGAGCAGTTCTTC

V gene: TRBV25-1
D gene: -
J gene: TRBJ2-3
clone size: -
CDR3 protein: CASSARLPNTDTQYF
CDR3 DNA: TGTGCCAGCAGTGCGAGACTACCCAACACAGATACGCAGTATTTT

V gene: TRBV18
D gene: -
J gene: TRBJ2-5
clone size: few
CDR3 protein: CASSRNLYQETQYF
CDR3 DNA: TGTGCCAGCTCACGAAACCTCTACCAAGAGACCCAGTACTTC

V gene: TRBV3-1
D gene: TRBD1
J gene: TRBJ2-1
clone size: few
CDR3 protein: CASSLRDRVSEQFF
CDR3 DNA: TGTGCCAGCAGCCTCCGGGACAGGGTGAGTGAGCAGTTCTTC

V gene: TRBV30
D gene: -
J gene: TRBJ2-2
clone size: -
CDR3 protein: CAWGTRVTGELFF
CDR3 DNA: TGTGCCTGGGGAACCAGGGTCACCGGGGAGCTGTTTTTT

V gene: TRBV6-2/TRBV6-3
D gene: TRBD1
J gene: TRBJ2-3
clone size: -
CDR3 protein: CASSYSVGQARTDTQYF
CDR3 DNA: TGTGCCAGCAGTTACTCGGTAGGACAGGCCCGCACAGATACGCAGTATTTT

V gene: TRBV5-1
D gene: -
J gene: TRBJ1-1
clone size: few
CDR3 protein: CASSLRGGAEAFF
CDR3 DNA: TGCGCCAGCAGCTTGAGGGGAGGCGCTGAAGCTTTCTTT

V gene: TRBV28
D gene: -
J gene: TRBJ2-7
clone size: few
CDR3 protein: CASSFGGRSTYEQYF
CDR3 DNA: TGTGCCAGCAGTTTCGGGGGGCGCTCCACCTACGAGCAGTACTTC

V gene: TRBV27
D gene: TRBD2
J gene: TRBJ2-7
clone size: -
CDR3 protein: CASRPGLGNYEQYF
CDR3 DNA: TGTGCCAGCAGACCGGGACTAGGAAACTACGAGCAGTACTTC

V gene: TRBV4-3
D gene: -
J gene: TRBJ2-5
clone size: few
CDR3 protein: CASSLGGGLQETQYF
CDR3 DNA: TGCGCCAGCAGCTTAGGAGGGGGGCTCCAAGAGACCCAGTACTTC

V gene: TRBV6-1
D gene: TRBD1
J gene: TRBJ2-7
clone size: -
CDR3 protein: CASRIPGQGTPQYF
CDR3 DNA: TGTGCCAGCAGGATTCCGGGACAGGGGACACCGCAGTACTTC

V gene: TRBV12-3/TRBV12-4
D gene: -
J gene: TRBJ2-1
clone size: -
CDR3 protein: CASSFLGRSSYNEQFF
CDR3 DNA: TGTGCCAGCAGTTTTTTGGGGAGATCCTCCTACAATGAGCAGTTCTTC

V gene: TRBV7-3
D gene: -
J gene: TRBJ2-3
clone size: -
CDR3 protein: CASSSRPLDTQYF
CDR3 DNA: TGTGCCAGCAGCTCCCGGCCCCTGGATACGCAGTATTTT

V gene: TRBV7-6
D gene: -
J gene: TRBJ2-3
clone size: -
CDR3 protein: CASSPRVVGNPTDTQYF
CDR3 DNA: TGTGCCAGCAGCCCCCGAGTTGTCGGTAACCCCACAGATACGCAGTATTTT

V gene: TRBV13
D gene: -
J gene: TRBJ1-1
clone size: few
CDR3 protein: CASSLRGGTTEAFF
CDR3 DNA: TGTGCCAGCAGCTTAAGAGGTGGGACCACTGAAGCTTTCTTT

V gene: TRBV27
D gene: TRBD2
J gene: TRBJ2-3
clone size: -
CDR3 protein: CASTLLAGGHTQYF
CDR3 DNA: TGTGCCAGCACCCTACTAGCGGGGGGCCATACGCAGTATTTT

V gene: TRBV12-3/TRBV12-4
D gene: -
J gene: TRBJ1-1
clone size: -
CDR3 protein: CASSLGDSSTEAFF
CDR3 DNA: TGTGCCAGCAGTTTGGGGGACTCGAGCACTGAAGCTTTCTTT

V gene: TRBV7-3
D gene: -
J gene: TRBJ1-1
clone size: -
CDR3 protein: CASSPPGLEAFF
CDR3 DNA: TGTGCCAGCAGCCCCCCCGGGCTTGAAGCTTTCTTT

V gene: TRBV6-6
D gene: TRBD2
J gene: TRBJ2-5
clone size: many
CDR3 protein: CASSRLAVQETQYF
CDR3 DNA: TGTGCCAGCAGCCGACTAGCGGTACAAGAGACCCAGTACTTC

V gene: TRBV21-1
D gene: -
J gene: TRBJ2-4
clone size: -
CDR3 protein: CASSKRGGAKNIQYF
CDR3 DNA: TGTGCCAGCAGCAAAAGAGGGGGGGCCAAAAACATTCAGTACTTC

V gene: TRBV24-1
D gene: -
J gene: TRBJ1-2
clone size: few
CDR3 protein: CATSATDYGYTF
CDR3 DNA: TGTGCCACCAGTGCTACGGATTATGGCTACACCTTC

V gene: TRBV5-1
D gene: -
J gene: TRBJ2-3
clone size: many
CDR3 protein: CASRGGRGPDTQYF
CDR3 DNA: TGCGCCAGCAGGGGGGGACGTGGCCCAGATACGCAGTATTTT

V gene: TRBV5-1
D gene: TRBD2
J gene: TRBJ2-2
clone size: -
CDR3 protein: CASSYGLVGNTGELFF
CDR3 DNA: TGCGCCAGCAGCTATGGACTAGTTGGGAACACCGGGGAGCTGTTTTTT

V gene: TRBV6-1
D gene: TRBD2
J gene: TRBJ2-1
clone size: -
CDR3 protein: CASSDGWGLAEYNEQFF
CDR3 DNA: TGTGCCAGCAGTGACGGGTGGGGACTAGCGGAATACAATGAGCAGTTCTTC

V gene: TRBV12-3/TRBV12-4
D gene: -
J gene: TRBJ1-4
clone size: few
CDR3 protein: CASSFNEKLFF
CDR3 DNA: TGTGCCAGCAGTTTTAATGAAAAACTGTTTTTT